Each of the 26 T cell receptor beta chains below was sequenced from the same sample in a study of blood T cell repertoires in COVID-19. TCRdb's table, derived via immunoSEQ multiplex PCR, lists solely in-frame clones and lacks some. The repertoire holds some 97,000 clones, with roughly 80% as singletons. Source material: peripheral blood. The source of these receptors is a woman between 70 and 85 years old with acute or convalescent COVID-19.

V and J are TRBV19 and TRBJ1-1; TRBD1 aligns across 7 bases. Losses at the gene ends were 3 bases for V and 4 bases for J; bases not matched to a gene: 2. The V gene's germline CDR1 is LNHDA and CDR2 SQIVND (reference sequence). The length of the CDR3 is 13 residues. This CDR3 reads CASSIPGGTEAFF. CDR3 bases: TGTGCCAGTAGTATTCCAGGGGGCACTGAAGCTTTCTTT.

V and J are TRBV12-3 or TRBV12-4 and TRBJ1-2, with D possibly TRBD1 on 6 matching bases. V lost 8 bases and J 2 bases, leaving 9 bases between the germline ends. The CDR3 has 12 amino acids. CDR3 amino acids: CASFTGNYGYTF. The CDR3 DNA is TGTGCCAGCTTCACAGGGAACTATGGCTACACCTTC.

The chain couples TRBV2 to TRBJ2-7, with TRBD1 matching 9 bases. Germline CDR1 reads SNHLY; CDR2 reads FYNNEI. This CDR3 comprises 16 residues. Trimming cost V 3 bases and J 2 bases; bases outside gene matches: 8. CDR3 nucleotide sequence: TGTGCCAGCAGTGAGCCGATGGGGACAGGGACCTACGAGCAGTACGTC. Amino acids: CASSEPMGTGTYEQYV.

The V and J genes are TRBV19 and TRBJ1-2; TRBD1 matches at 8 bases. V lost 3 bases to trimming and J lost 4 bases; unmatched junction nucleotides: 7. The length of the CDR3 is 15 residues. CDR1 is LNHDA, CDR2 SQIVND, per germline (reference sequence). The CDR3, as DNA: TGTGCCAGTAGTATTGCGCAGGGGGCTGGCTATGGCTACACCTTC. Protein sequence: CASSIAQGAGYGYTF.

The CDR3 coding sequence is TGTGCCATCAGAGTACAGGGGGTCACTGAAGCTTTCTTT. It codes for CAIRVQGVTEAFF. The genes are TRBV10-3 and TRBJ1-1, with TRBD1 matching over 8 bases. This CDR3 spans 13 amino acids. Germline V lookup: CDR1 ENHRY, CDR2 SYGVKD. After removal of 6 bases from V and 4 bases from J, the junction contained 4 bases not matched to a gene.

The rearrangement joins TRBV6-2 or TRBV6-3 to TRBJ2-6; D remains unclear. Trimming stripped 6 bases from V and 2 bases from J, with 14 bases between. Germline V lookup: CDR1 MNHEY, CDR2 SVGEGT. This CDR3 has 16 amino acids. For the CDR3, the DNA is TGTGCCAGCAGCGCGCAAGGAGTTCCTGGGGCCAACGTCCTGACTTTC. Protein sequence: CASSAQGVPGANVLTF.

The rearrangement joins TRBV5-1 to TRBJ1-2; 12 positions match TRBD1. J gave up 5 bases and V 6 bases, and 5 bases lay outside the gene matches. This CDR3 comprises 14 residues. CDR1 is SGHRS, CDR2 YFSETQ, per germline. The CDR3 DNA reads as TGCGCCAGCACGGGACAGGGGGCAGGTTATGGCTACACCTTC. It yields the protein CASTGQGAGYGYTF. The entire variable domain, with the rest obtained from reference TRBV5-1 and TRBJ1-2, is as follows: KAGVTQTPRYLIKTRGQQVTLSCSPISGHRSVSWYQQTPGQGLQFLFEYFSETQRNKGNFPGRFSGRQFSNSRSEMNVSTLELGDSALYLCASTGQGAGYGYTFGSGTRLTVV.

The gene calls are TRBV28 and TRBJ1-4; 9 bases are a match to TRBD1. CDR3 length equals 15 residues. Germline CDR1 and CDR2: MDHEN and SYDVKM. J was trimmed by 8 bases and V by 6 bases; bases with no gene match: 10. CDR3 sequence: CASSPGDRDEEKLFF. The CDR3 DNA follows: TGTGCCAGCAGCCCAGGGGACAGGGATGAGGAAAAACTGTTTTTT.

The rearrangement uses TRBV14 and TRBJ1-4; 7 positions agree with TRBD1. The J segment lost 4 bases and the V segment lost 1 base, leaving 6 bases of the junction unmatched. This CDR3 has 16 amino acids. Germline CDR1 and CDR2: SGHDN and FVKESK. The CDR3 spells CASSQGGPGGNEKLFF. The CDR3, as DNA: TGTGCCAGCAGCCAAGGGGGGCCAGGGGGTAATGAAAAACTGTTTTTT.

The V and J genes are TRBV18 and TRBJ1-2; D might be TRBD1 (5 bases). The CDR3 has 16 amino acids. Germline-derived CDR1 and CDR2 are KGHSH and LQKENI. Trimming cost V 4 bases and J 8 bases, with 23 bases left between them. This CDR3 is CASSRTNSQGFDGYTF. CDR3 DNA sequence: TGTGCCAGCTCACGCACAAACAGTCAGGGCTTCGACGGCTACACCTTC.

CDR3 coding DNA: TGTGCCAGCAGCCTAACAGGGGGGACCGGGGAGCTGTTTTTT. Amino acids: CASSLTGGTGELFF. This chain links TRBV7-8 with TRBJ2-2; TRBD1 matches 8 bases. Germline V gives CDR1 SGHVS, CDR2 FQNEAQ. CDR3 length equals 14 residues. After removal of 5 bases from V and 5 bases from J, the junction contained 4 bases not matched to a gene.

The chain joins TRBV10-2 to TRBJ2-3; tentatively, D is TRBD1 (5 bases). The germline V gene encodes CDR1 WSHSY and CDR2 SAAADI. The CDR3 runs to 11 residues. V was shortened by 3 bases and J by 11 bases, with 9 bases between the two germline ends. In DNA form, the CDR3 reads TGCGCCAGCAGTGAATTCAGGGTGCAGTATTTT. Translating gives CASSEFRVQYF.

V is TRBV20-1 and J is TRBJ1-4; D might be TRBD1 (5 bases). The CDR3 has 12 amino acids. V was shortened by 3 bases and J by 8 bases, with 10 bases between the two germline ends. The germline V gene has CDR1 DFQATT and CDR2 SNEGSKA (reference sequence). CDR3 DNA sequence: TGCAGTGCTAGTTTGGGGGGAGAAAAACTGTTTTTT. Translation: CSASLGGEKLFF.

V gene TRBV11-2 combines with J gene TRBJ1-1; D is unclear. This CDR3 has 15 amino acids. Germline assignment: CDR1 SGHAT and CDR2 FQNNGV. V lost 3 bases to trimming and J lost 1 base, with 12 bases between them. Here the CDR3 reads CASSFKAEGNTEAFF. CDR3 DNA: TGTGCCAGCAGCTTTAAAGCCGAGGGGAACACTGAAGCTTTCTTT.

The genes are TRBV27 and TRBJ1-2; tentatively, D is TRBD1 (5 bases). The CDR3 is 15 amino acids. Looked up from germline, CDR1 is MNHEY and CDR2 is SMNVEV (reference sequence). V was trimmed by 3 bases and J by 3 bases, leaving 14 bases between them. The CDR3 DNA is TGTGCCAGCAGTTTTGCAGGGAATTCGGACTATGGCTACACCTTC. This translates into CASSFAGNSDYGYTF.

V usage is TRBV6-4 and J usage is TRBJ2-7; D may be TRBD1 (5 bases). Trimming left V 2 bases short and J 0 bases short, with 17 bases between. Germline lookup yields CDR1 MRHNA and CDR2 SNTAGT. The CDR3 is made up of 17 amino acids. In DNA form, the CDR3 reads TGTGCCAGCAGTGACAAGGGGCCGCCCGAAATCTCCTACGAGCAGTACTTC. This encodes CASSDKGPPEISYEQYF.

The CDR3 region is CASSASGANVLTF. CDR3 in DNA: TGTGCCAGCAGCGCGTCTGGGGCCAACGTCCTGACTTTC. The gene calls are TRBV7-3 and TRBJ2-6; D not certain. CDR3 length equals 13 residues. CDR1 is SGHTA, CDR2 FQGTGA, per germline. The ends were cut back, 5 bases at V and 1 base at J, with 3 bases in the middle. Drawing the rest from reference TRBV7-3 and TRBJ2-6, the complete variable domain is GAGVSQTPSNKVTEKGKYVELRCDPISGHTALYWYRQSLGQGPEFLIYFQGTGAADDSGLPNDRFFAVRPEGSVSTLKIQRTERGDSAVYLCASSASGANVLTFGAGSRLTVL.

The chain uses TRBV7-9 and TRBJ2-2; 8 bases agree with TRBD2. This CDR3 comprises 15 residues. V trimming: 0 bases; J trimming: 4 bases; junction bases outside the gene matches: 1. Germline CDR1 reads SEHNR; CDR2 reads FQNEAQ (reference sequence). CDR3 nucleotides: TGTGCCAGCAGCTTAGCTAGCGGGGTCACCGGGGAGCTGTTTTTT. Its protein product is CASSLASGVTGELFF.

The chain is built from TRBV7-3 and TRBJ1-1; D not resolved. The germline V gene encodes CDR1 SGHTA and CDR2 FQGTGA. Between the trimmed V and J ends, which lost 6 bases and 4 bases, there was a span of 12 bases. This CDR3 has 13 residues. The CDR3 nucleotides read TGTGCCAGCAGATACGGGGTAGGCACTGAAGCTTTCTTT. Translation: CASRYGVGTEAFF.

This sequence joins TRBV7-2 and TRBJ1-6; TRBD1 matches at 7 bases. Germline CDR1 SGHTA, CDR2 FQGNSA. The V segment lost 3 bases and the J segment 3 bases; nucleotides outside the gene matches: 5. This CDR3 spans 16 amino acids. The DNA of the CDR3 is TGTGCCAGCAGCTTTTCCGGGACAGACTATAATTCACCCCTCCACTTT. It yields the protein CASSFSGTDYNSPLHF. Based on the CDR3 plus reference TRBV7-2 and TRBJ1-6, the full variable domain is GAGVSQSPSNKVTEKGKDVELRCDPISGHTALYWYRQSLGQGLEFLIYFQGNSAPDKSGLPSDRFSAERTGGSVSTLTIQRTQQEDSAVYLCASSFSGTDYNSPLHFGNGTRLTVT.

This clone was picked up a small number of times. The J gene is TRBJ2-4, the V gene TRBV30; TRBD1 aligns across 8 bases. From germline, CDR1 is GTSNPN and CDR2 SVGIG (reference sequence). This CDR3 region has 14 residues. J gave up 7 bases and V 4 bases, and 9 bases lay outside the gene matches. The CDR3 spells CAWITDRDRNIQYF. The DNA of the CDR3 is TGTGCCTGGATTACTGACCGGGACAGGAACATTCAGTACTTC. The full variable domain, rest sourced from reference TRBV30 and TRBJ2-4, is SQTIHQWPATLVQPVGSPLSLECTVEGTSNPNLYWYRQAAGRGLQLLFYSVGIGQISSEVPQNLSASRPQDRQFILSSKKLLLSDSGFYLCAWITDRDRNIQYFGAGTRLSVL.

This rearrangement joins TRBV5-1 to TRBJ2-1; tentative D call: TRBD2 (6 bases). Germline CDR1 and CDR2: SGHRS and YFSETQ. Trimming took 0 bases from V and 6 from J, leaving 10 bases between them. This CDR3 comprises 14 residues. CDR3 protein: CASSLGAGPNEQFF. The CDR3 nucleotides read TGCGCCAGCAGCTTGGGTGCGGGGCCCAATGAGCAGTTCTTC.

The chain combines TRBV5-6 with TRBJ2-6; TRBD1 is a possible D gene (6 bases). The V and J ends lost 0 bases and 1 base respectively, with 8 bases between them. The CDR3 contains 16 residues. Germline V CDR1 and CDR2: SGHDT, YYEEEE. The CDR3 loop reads CASSLDQGSGANVLTF. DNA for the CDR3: TGTGCCAGCAGCTTGGACCAGGGGTCTGGGGCCAACGTCCTGACTTTC.

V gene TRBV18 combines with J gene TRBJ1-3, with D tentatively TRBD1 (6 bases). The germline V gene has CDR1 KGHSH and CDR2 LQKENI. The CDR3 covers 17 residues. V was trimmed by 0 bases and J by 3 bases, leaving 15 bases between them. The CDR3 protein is CASSPPGSSRGGNTIYF. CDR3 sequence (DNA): TGTGCCAGCTCACCACCGGGGTCAAGCAGGGGTGGAAACACCATATATTTT.

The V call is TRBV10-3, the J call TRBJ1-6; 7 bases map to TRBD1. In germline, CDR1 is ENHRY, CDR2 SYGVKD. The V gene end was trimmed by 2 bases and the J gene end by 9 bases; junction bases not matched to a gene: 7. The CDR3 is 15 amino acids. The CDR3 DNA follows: TGTGCCATCAGTGAGAGGGCGCAGGGGGGTTCACCCCTCCACTTT. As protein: CAISERAQGGSPLHF.

Here the CDR3 reads CASSPPGRGGHNEQFF. The CDR3 DNA is TGTGCCAGCTCACCACCGGGCCGGGGGGGTCACAATGAGCAGTTCTTC. The rearrangement joins TRBV18 to TRBJ2-1; 8 bases are shared with TRBD2. Trimming took 0 bases from V and 5 from J; bases not matched to a gene: 6. Germline CDR1 is KGHSH and CDR2 is LQKENI. This CDR3 spans 16 amino acids.